Following are 17 T cell receptor beta chains from one sample sequenced in a study of control samples from healthy donors and cancer patients. Profiled with immunoSEQ multiplex PCR; TCRdb holds only in-frame clones, not every one. The sample yields 150,000 or so clones, just under 95% seen once. The specimen sequenced was blood. The receptors originated from a man aged 18 to 30 in good health.

The chain has TRBV27 and TRBJ1-1; D not certain. Trimming removed 7 bases from V and 6 bases from J, with 15 bases in between. This CDR3 region has 13 residues. CDR1 is MNHEY, CDR2 SMNVEV, per germline (reference sequence). The CDR3, as DNA: TGTGCCAGCACGAGCATCCGGCTGGCTGAAGCTTTCTTT. Protein product: CASTSIRLAEAFF.

CDR3 region: CASSLNGGRTHTDTQYF. For the CDR3, the DNA is TGTGCCAGCAGCTTAAACGGGGGCAGGACACACACAGATACGCAGTATTTT. The chain couples TRBV7-3 to TRBJ2-3, with D perhaps assigned TRBD1 or TRBD2 (6 bases each). The V and J ends lost 1 base and 2 bases respectively, with 16 bases between them. In germline, CDR1 is SGHTA, CDR2 FQGTGA. This CDR3 spans 17 amino acids. The variable domain in full, completed from reference TRBV7-3 and TRBJ2-3, reads GAGVSQTPSNKVTEKGKYVELRCDPISGHTALYWYRQSLGQGPEFLIYFQGTGAADDSGLPNDRFFAVRPEGSVSTLKIQRTERGDSAVYLCASSLNGGRTHTDTQYFGPGTRLTVL.

V usage is TRBV27 and J usage is TRBJ2-5, with D maybe TRBD1 (6 bases). The length of the CDR3 is 15 residues. Germline CDR1 reads MNHEY; CDR2 reads SMNVEV (reference sequence). With 6 bases removed from V and 5 bases from J, the gap between germline ends came to 19 bases. In DNA form, the CDR3 reads TGTGCCAGCAGAACCAACAGGGCCGATCGGGAGACCCAGTACTTC. Amino acids: CASRTNRADRETQYF.

CDR3 residues: CAIIGGTEAFF. The DNA of the CDR3 is TGTGCCATCATCGGGGGCACTGAAGCTTTCTTT. The rearrangement uses TRBV10-3 and TRBJ1-1, with a tentative D call TRBD1 (5 bases). This CDR3 region has 11 residues. With 7 bases removed from V and 4 bases from J, the gap between germline ends came to 7 bases. Germline V gene data show CDR1 as ENHRY and CDR2 as SYGVKD.

The chain employs TRBV9 and TRBJ2-1, with D possibly being TRBD2 (7 bases). Trimming took 0 bases from V and 9 from J, leaving 19 bases between them. This CDR3 comprises 16 residues. The germline V gene has CDR1 SGDLS and CDR2 YYNGEE. The CDR3 DNA is TGTGCCAGCAGCGTAGACTTGGGGGGGGCCGTACCTGAGCAGTTCTTC. As protein: CASSVDLGGAVPEQFF. Full variable domain (rest looked up from reference TRBV9 and TRBJ2-1): DSGVTQTPKHLITATGQRVTLRCSPRSGDLSVYWYQQSLDQGLQFLIQYYNGEERAKGNILERFSAQQFPDLHSELNLSSLELGDSALYFCASSVDLGGAVPEQFFGPGTRLTVL.

This chain connects TRBV10-2 to TRBJ1-1; D unclear. The V end was cut by 2 bases, the J end by 4 bases, with 11 bases between. This CDR3 has 14 amino acids. From germline, CDR1 is WSHSY and CDR2 SAAADI. The CDR3 is CASSEAGFATEAFF. As DNA, the CDR3 is TGCGCCAGCAGTGAGGCCGGGTTCGCCACTGAAGCTTTCTTT.

J is TRBJ2-2 and V is TRBV2; 15 nucleotides align to TRBD2. J lost 0 bases, V lost 4 bases, and 6 bases had no gene match. Germline lookup yields CDR1 SNHLY and CDR2 FYNNEI. This CDR3 is built from 19 residues. The CDR3 DNA sequence: TGTGCCAGCAGTGTCCCGGGACTAGCGGGGGGCACGAACACCGGGGAGCTGTTTTTT. Translated: CASSVPGLAGGTNTGELFF. Full variable domain (missing parts from reference TRBV2 and TRBJ2-2): EPEVTQTPSHQVTQMGQEVILRCVPISNHLYFYWYRQILGQKVEFLVSFYNNEISEKSEIFDDQFSVERPDGSNFTLKIRSTKLEDSAMYFCASSVPGLAGGTNTGELFFGEGSRLTVL.

The chain links TRBV18 to TRBJ1-2; TRBD1 aligns across 7 bases. Germline CDR1 is KGHSH and CDR2 is LQKENI. The trim removed 6 bases at V and 6 bases at J, leaving 13 bases unmatched. CDR3 length: 15 residues. CDR3 nucleotide sequence: TGTGCCAGCTCGCCCGGGACAGATAGGTCGGATGGCTACACCTTC. Translated: CASSPGTDRSDGYTF.

The J gene is TRBJ2-5, the V gene TRBV6-5; weak D call: TRBD2 (6 bases). Germline assignment: CDR1 MNHEY and CDR2 SVGAGI. The CDR3 totals 13 residues. V was cut by 8 bases and J by 2 bases, with 12 bases left in between. The CDR3 protein is CASFGGSQETQYF. Here the CDR3 DNA reads TGTGCCAGCTTTGGAGGGAGTCAAGAGACCCAGTACTTC.

The V and J genes are TRBV7-9 and TRBJ2-1; no reliable D call. CDR3 length: 11 amino acids. The germline V gene encodes CDR1 SEHNR and CDR2 FQNEAQ (reference sequence). Trimming pared 4 bases from V and 9 bases from J, leaving 7 bases between. CDR3 in amino acids: CASSSLSEQFF. As DNA, the CDR3 is TGTGCCAGCAGCTCCCTGAGTGAGCAGTTCTTC.

This chain connects TRBV5-1 to TRBJ2-3; 14 nucleotides agree with TRBD2. The CDR3 sequence is 16 residues long. CDR1 SGHRS and CDR2 YFSETQ come from the germline V gene. With V trimmed by 4 bases and J by 4 bases, 5 bases remained unmatched. DNA of the CDR3: TGCGCCAGCAGCGCGGAGACTAGCGGGGGGGCAGATACGCAGTATTTT. Its protein product is CASSAETSGGADTQYF.

The CDR3 coding sequence is TGTGCCACCGTTCGGGTCCCAAACCCGAACTATGGCTACACCTTC. It encodes CATVRVPNPNYGYTF. The gene calls are TRBV10-3 and TRBJ1-2; D gene ambiguous. The CDR3 has 15 residues. V dropped 10 bases and J dropped 2 bases, with 20 bases sitting between them. CDR1 is ENHRY, CDR2 SYGVKD, per germline.

V usage is TRBV7-9 and J usage is TRBJ2-5; TRBD1 matches at 10 bases. There are 15 residues in the CDR3. Looked up from germline, CDR1 is SEHNR and CDR2 is FQNEAQ (reference sequence). J lost 4 bases, V lost 3 bases, and 5 bases had no gene match. CDR3 bases: TGTGCCAGCAGCTTTGGGACAGGGGACATAGAGACCCAGTACTTC. It is translated as CASSFGTGDIETQYF.

The chain uses TRBV18 and TRBJ1-2; D is unresolved. V dropped 4 bases and J dropped 6 bases, with 12 bases sitting between them. The CDR3 sequence is 13 residues long. Per the germline V gene, CDR1 is KGHSH and CDR2 is LQKENI. CDR3 sequence reads: CASSREFQDGYTF. The DNA of the CDR3 is TGTGCCAGCTCACGAGAGTTCCAGGATGGCTACACCTTC.

The chain carries TRBV7-9 and TRBJ2-1; 7 positions agree with TRBD2. V dropped 0 bases and J dropped 5; count of bases not matched to a gene: 4. This CDR3 is 15 amino acids long. Germline loops: CDR1 SEHNR, CDR2 FQNEAQ (reference sequence). Here the CDR3 DNA reads TGTGCCAGCAGCTTAGCGTTGCGGGGGAACAATGAGCAGTTCTTC. Encoded protein: CASSLALRGNNEQFF.

The V gene is TRBV27, the J gene TRBJ1-4, with TRBD1 matching 10 bases. CDR3 length equals 16 residues. Germline CDR1 and CDR2: MNHEY and SMNVEV (reference sequence). Trimming removed 2 bases from V and 8 bases from J; junction bases left unmatched: 8. CDR3 sequence (DNA): TGTGCCAGCAGTTTAAGCCCCGGGACAGGGGAGGAAAAACTGTTTTTT. It is translated as CASSLSPGTGEEKLFF. Combining the CDR3 with reference TRBV27 and TRBJ1-4 gives the whole variable domain EAQVTQNPRYLITVTGKKLTVTCSQNMNHEYMSWYRQDPGLGLRQIYYSMNVEVTDKGDVPEGYKVSRKEKRNFPLILESPSPNQTSLYFCASSLSPGTGEEKLFFGSGTQLSVL.

This rearrangement joins TRBV7-2 to TRBJ1-1; tentatively, D is TRBD1 (6 bases). V shed 5 bases and J shed 5 bases, with 15 bases lying between them. CDR1 and CDR2 from the germline V gene are SGHTA and FQGNSA. The CDR3 spans 14 residues. CDR3 residues: CASSPTRGRTEAFF. The CDR3 nucleotides are TGTGCCAGCAGCCCCACCAGGGGACGAACTGAAGCTTTCTTT.